This T cell receptor (beta chain) was captured by sequencing in a study of cytomegalovirus exposure and HLA in healthy donors. Overall study results and limits: Excluded were some V segments that proved indistinguishable, including TRBV6-2 and TRBV6-3. As a later analysis revealed, the rate of TCR association differed by HLA locus, with DRB1 most and HLA-C fewest. Across donors, most TCRs were seen rarely, yet some public ones were widespread. The authors later found most CMV-associated TCR beta chains appeared HLA-restricted.

Turning to this clone: As yet, its antigen is unknown.

The CDR3 loop spans 13 amino acids. V lost 0 bases and J lost 3, with 6 bases in between. Germline V gene sequence: CDR1 GTSNPN, CDR2 SVGIG (reference sequence). A multiplex PCR was run with 60 Vbeta primers and 13 Jbeta primers. Generated by immunoSEQ multiplex PCR, the TCRdb table keeps only in-frame clones and is missing some. Recorded for this sample: 60,000 to 80,000 clones. The sequence derives from a boy aged 5-17 years in good health and CMV-seronegative. The chain has TRBV30 and TRBJ1-3; tentatively, D is TRBD1 (5 bases). Sequencing was carried out using PBMCs. The CDR3 loop is CAWSVGVGNTIYF. The CDR3 DNA reads as TGTGCCTGGAGTGTAGGGGTTGGAAACACCATATATTTT. Combining the CDR3 with reference TRBV30 and TRBJ1-3 gives the whole variable domain SQTIHQWPATLVQPVGSPLSLECTVEGTSNPNLYWYRQAAGRGLQLLFYSVGIGQISSEVPQNLSASRPQDRQFILSSKKLLLSDSGFYLCAWSVGVGNTIYFGEGSWLTVV.